A single sample gave rise to the 18 T cell receptor beta chains below, sequenced in a study of radiation and T cells in renal cell carcinoma. Time point here: blood 2 weeks post-SBRT. Sample treatment: 15 Gy SBRT to primary tumor, nephrectomy 4 weeks later. Sequencing was performed with immunoSEQ multiplex PCR; in TCRdb, only in-frame clones are kept and a portion is missing. The table lists 120,000 or so clones, 81% of them singletons. Specimen: blood, collected from a patient whose treatment included radiotherapy and nephrectomy. The receptor source for this set is a man aged 45-65 years with renal cell carcinoma.

This clone was picked up one time. The rearrangement joins TRBV6-5 to TRBJ1-2; TRBD1 matches 9 bases. Per the germline V gene, CDR1 is MNHEY and CDR2 is SVGAGI. J lost 7 bases, V lost 4 bases, and 4 bases had no gene match. This CDR3 region has 13 residues. CDR3 amino acids: CASSLDRGGGYTF. In nucleotides, the CDR3 is TGTGCCAGCAGTTTGGACAGGGGAGGTGGCTACACCTTC.

This chain uses TRBV7-9 with TRBJ1-1, with 7 bases aligning to TRBD1. Germline CDR1 reads SEHNR; CDR2 reads FQNEAQ (reference sequence). The CDR3 spans 14 residues. J lost 5 bases, V lost 5 bases, and 8 bases had no gene match. The CDR3 sequence is CASSPRTGNTEAFF. In DNA form, the CDR3 reads TGTGCCAGCAGCCCGAGGACAGGCAATACTGAAGCTTTCTTT.

This clone was recorded once. The rearrangement joins TRBV5-1 to TRBJ2-7; TRBD2 aligns across 7 bases. CDR1 and CDR2 from the germline V gene are SGHRS and YFSETQ. Unmatched junction bases numbered 0, after V lost 0 bases and J lost 6 bases. The CDR3 has 12 amino acids. The chain's CDR3 is CASSLAGGEQYF. CDR3 DNA: TGCGCCAGCAGCTTGGCGGGGGGCGAGCAGTACTTC.

The CDR3 DNA sequence: TGCGCCAGCCGGAGTCAACCTGCGGGGACAGATACGCAGTATTTT. It translates to CASRSQPAGTDTQYF. The genes are TRBV5-1 and TRBJ2-3; TRBD2 is a possible D gene (6 bases). The CDR3 is made up of 15 amino acids. Trimming cost V 7 bases and J 3 bases, with 18 bases left between them. Germline loops: CDR1 SGHRS, CDR2 YFSETQ.

As DNA, the CDR3 is TGTGCCAGCTCACCACCGGGGGTTGAGGGGGAGACCCAGTACTTC. This sequence encodes CASSPPGVEGETQYF. The chain combines TRBV18 with TRBJ2-5; D is tentatively TRBD1 or TRBD2 (5 bases each). Germline CDR1 is KGHSH and CDR2 is LQKENI. This CDR3 spans 15 amino acids. Trimming cost V 0 bases and J 5 bases, with 13 bases left between them.

This chain uses TRBV7-8 with TRBJ2-5; TRBD1 aligns across 8 bases. The V gene's germline CDR1 is SGHVS and CDR2 FQNEAQ. The length of the CDR3 is 16 residues. Unmatched junction bases numbered 13, after V lost 5 bases and J lost 5 bases. The CDR3 DNA follows: TGTGCCAGCAGCCGCAACCCGACAGGGGCAGGCGAGACCCAGTACTTC. The encoded protein is CASSRNPTGAGETQYF.

This clone occurred many times. The rearrangement uses TRBV9 and TRBJ1-2; perhaps TRBD1 as D (5 bases). Germline CDR1 and CDR2: SGDLS and YYNGEE. There are 14 residues in the CDR3. Trimming stripped 5 bases from V and 8 bases from J, with 19 bases between. CDR3 protein: CASRNIMGTEGYTF. CDR3 DNA sequence: TGTGCCAGCAGAAATATAATGGGGACGGAAGGCTACACCTTC.

A word on this clone: Other DNA sequences in the same sample also yield this CDR3. This chain connects TRBV5-6 to TRBJ2-7; D ambiguous. Per germline, CDR1 SGHDT and CDR2 YYEEEE. This CDR3 spans 11 amino acids. Trimming stripped 4 bases from V and 3 bases from J, with 5 bases between. The CDR3 reads CASSLNYEQYF. Written as DNA, the CDR3 is TGTGCCAGCAGCCTGAACTACGAGCAGTACTTC.

J is TRBJ2-1 and V is TRBV5-1; 10 positions agree with TRBD1. Germline CDR1 is SGHRS and CDR2 is YFSETQ. The junction had 10 bases not matched to a gene; V was cut back by 0 bases and J by 7 bases. CDR3 size: 17 residues. The CDR3 is CASSLEPSGQGRNEQFF. The CDR3 DNA is TGCGCCAGCAGCTTGGAGCCTTCGGGACAGGGGAGGAATGAGCAGTTCTTC.

This clone has a single count. V and J are TRBV4-1 and TRBJ1-2, with 10 bases identical to TRBD1. The CDR3 totals 14 residues. Germline values: CDR1 MGHRA, CDR2 YSYEKL. V lost 3 bases to trimming and J lost 5 bases; unmatched junction nucleotides: 3. Here the CDR3 reads CASSQGTGAYGYTF. The CDR3 region has the DNA TGCGCCAGCAGCCAGGGGACAGGGGCTTATGGCTACACCTTC.

The chain employs TRBV30 and TRBJ1-1, with D perhaps matching TRBD1 (6 bases). CDR3 size: 18 residues. Deletions cut 3 bases from V and 2 bases from J, with 25 bases between. Germline CDR1 reads GTSNPN; CDR2 reads SVGIG (reference sequence). CDR3 residues: CAWRLHPLNRASNTEAFF. The CDR3, as DNA: TGTGCCTGGAGACTCCACCCCCTAAACAGGGCCAGCAACACTGAAGCTTTCTTT.

This chain connects TRBV27 to TRBJ2-1; 7 nucleotides line up with TRBD2. The CDR3 totals 12 residues. Germline values: CDR1 MNHEY, CDR2 SMNVEV (reference sequence). V was pared by 8 bases and J by 5 bases, with 3 bases of the junction left unmatched. DNA of the CDR3: TGTGCCAGCGCCGGGACTAACAATGAGCAGTTCTTC. It is translated as CASAGTNNEQFF.

The V and J genes are TRBV5-1 and TRBJ2-2; no clear D gene. Germline V CDR1 and CDR2: SGHRS, YFSETQ. The ends were cut back, 0 bases at V and 6 bases at J, with 6 bases in the middle. This CDR3 has 13 residues. This CDR3 reads CASSLGLAGELFF. Written as DNA, the CDR3 is TGCGCCAGCAGCTTGGGATTAGCCGGGGAGCTGTTTTTT. Using reference TRBV5-1 and TRBJ2-2 for the parts outside the CDR3, the full variable domain is KAGVTQTPRYLIKTRGQQVTLSCSPISGHRSVSWYQQTPGQGLQFLFEYFSETQRNKGNFPGRFSGRQFSNSRSEMNVSTLELGDSALYLCASSLGLAGELFFGEGSRLTVL.

This chain joins TRBV7-9 and TRBJ1-2; the D gene is possibly TRBD1 (5 bases). Germline values: CDR1 SEHNR, CDR2 FQNEAQ (reference sequence). This CDR3 contains 15 residues. The V gene lost 4 bases and the J gene lost 7 bases, with 19 bases spanning the gap. The CDR3: CASSWAGVESFGYTF. CDR3 coding DNA: TGTGCCAGCAGCTGGGCGGGGGTGGAGTCGTTTGGCTACACCTTC. Using reference TRBV7-9 and TRBJ1-2 for the parts outside the CDR3, the full variable domain is DTGVSQNPRHKITKRGQNVTFRCDPISEHNRLYWYRQTLGQGPEFLTYFQNEAQLEKSRLLSDRFSAERPKGSFSTLEIQRTEQGDSAMYLCASSWAGVESFGYTFGSGTRLTVV.

This chain connects TRBV2 to TRBJ2-5, with 10 bases matching TRBD1. The CDR3 runs 17 residues. The germline gives CDR1 SNHLY, CDR2 FYNNEI. Trimming at V came to 1 base and at J to 3 bases, leaving 8 bases not matched to a gene. CDR3 residues: CASSEGTYGTGEETQYF. The DNA of the CDR3 is TGTGCCAGCAGTGAAGGGACTTATGGGACAGGGGAAGAGACCCAGTACTTC.

The chain couples TRBV7-9 to TRBJ2-7; 10 bases agree with TRBD1. V shed 4 bases and J 5 bases; nucleotides not matched to a gene: 5. Germline-derived CDR1 and CDR2 are SEHNR and FQNEAQ (reference sequence). This CDR3 spans 14 amino acids. The CDR3 DNA reads as TGTGCCAGCAGCTCGACAGGGGGCAAGGACGAGCAGTACTTC. Amino acids: CASSSTGGKDEQYF.

The chain combines TRBV10-1 with TRBJ2-7, with 8 bases matching TRBD1. This CDR3 spans 15 amino acids. The V gene end was trimmed by 2 bases and the J gene end by 3 bases; junction bases not matched to a gene: 6. Per germline, CDR1 WNHNN and CDR2 SYGVQD (reference sequence). CDR3 amino acids: CASSETGTGYYEQYF. CDR3 coding DNA: TGCGCCAGCAGTGAGACCGGGACAGGCTACTACGAGCAGTACTTC.

The V call is TRBV6-5, the J call TRBJ1-4; TRBD1 matches 9 bases. Germline trimming cut 4 bases from V and 3 bases from J; bases unmatched to any gene: 3. The CDR3 totals 15 residues. Germline loops: CDR1 MNHEY, CDR2 SVGAGI. The CDR3 sequence is CASSLQGASNEKLFF. For the CDR3, the DNA is TGTGCCAGCAGTTTACAGGGGGCATCTAATGAAAAACTGTTTTTT.